A single sample gave rise to the 7 T cell receptor beta chains below, sequenced in a study of T cell responses to AZD1222 COVID-19 vaccine (dated by TCRdb to the early 2020s). Reading the label with the study, this specimen's time point is: baseline before first vaccination. Libraries were built with the immunoSEQ multiplex PCR assay. Sourced from immuneACCESS, this table was stored by TCRdb with only in-frame sequences that have V and J called. A share of the clones is absent; for the studies checked, an unresolved V gene accounts for under half, and the remainder has no known explanation. In this sample the table shows 80,000 or so clones, about 85% of which occur a single time. The ten largest account for roughly 1.6% of the sample. The sequences come from peripheral blood, collected on day 0 of AZD1222 vaccination. The source is an adult in good health.

This chain connects TRBV12-5 to TRBJ1-3, with D unclear. CDR3 length: 12 amino acids. Per germline, CDR1 LGHNT and CDR2 FRNRAP. The V end was cut by 6 bases, the J end by 2 bases, with 5 bases between. The CDR3 loop reads CASGQTGNTIYF. The DNA for the CDR3 is TGTGCTAGTGGACAAACTGGAAACACCATATATTTT. The variable domain in full, with the rest retrieved from reference TRBV12-5 and TRBJ1-3, is DARVTQTPRHKVTEMGQEVTMRCQPILGHNTVFWYRQTMMQGLELLAYFRNRAPLDDSGMPKDRFSAEMPDATLATLKIQPSEPRDSAVYFCASGQTGNTIYFGEGSWLTVV.

The chain joins TRBV5-1 to TRBJ1-6; 7 nucleotides agree with TRBD1. The CDR3 extends over 15 amino acids. CDR1 and CDR2 (germline): SGHRS, YFSETQ. V shed 3 bases and J 8 bases; nucleotides not matched to a gene: 8. As DNA, the CDR3 is TGCGCCAGCAGCTCCCGGACAGGATTGGATTCACCCCTCCACTTT. As protein: CASSSRTGLDSPLHF.

The chain couples TRBV5-1 to TRBJ2-1, with D tentatively TRBD2 (6 bases). The V gene's germline CDR1 is SGHRS and CDR2 YFSETQ. The CDR3 covers 13 residues. The ends were cut back, 4 bases at V and 6 bases at J, with 11 bases in the middle. CDR3: CASSPGVSNEQFF. The CDR3 region has the DNA TGCGCCAGCAGCCCGGGAGTAAGCAATGAGCAGTTCTTC.

This clone is a singleton in its sample. The V gene is TRBV6-5, the J gene TRBJ1-3; the match to TRBD1 covers 9 bases. The CDR3 is 15 residues long. The germline V gene has CDR1 MNHEY and CDR2 SVGAGI. With 6 bases clipped from V and 0 bases from J, the junction kept 3 bases outside the gene matches. CDR3 in DNA: TGTGCCAGCAGGGGGACAGGGCGCTCTGGAAACACCATATATTTT. This encodes CASRGTGRSGNTIYF.

V usage is TRBV10-1 and J usage is TRBJ2-2, with no clear D. CDR1 WNHNN and CDR2 SYGVQD come from the germline V gene (reference sequence). The CDR3 runs 13 residues. Trimming took off 0 bases at V and 8 bases at J, with 7 bases between the two ends. This CDR3 is CASSESYAGELFF. CDR3 sequence (DNA): TGCGCCAGCAGTGAGTCGTATGCAGGGGAGCTGTTTTTT.

The chain carries TRBV2 and TRBJ2-5; maybe TRBD1 (5 bases). This CDR3 is built from 14 residues. Germline V gives CDR1 SNHLY, CDR2 FYNNEI. The germline V and J ends were trimmed by 4 bases and 2 bases, with 11 bases remaining between them. The CDR3 DNA reads TGTGCCAGCAGTGGACAGATACGACAAGAGACCCAGTACTTC. Translating it yields CASSGQIRQETQYF.

The V gene is TRBV10-3, the J gene TRBJ1-1, with 7 bases that match TRBD1. Losses at the gene ends were 3 bases for V and 5 bases for J; bases not matched to a gene: 12. Germline V gene data show CDR1 as ENHRY and CDR2 as SYGVKD. The CDR3 is made up of 16 amino acids. The CDR3 bases are TGTGCCATCAGTGATAGGGACAGTGGGTTGGGAACTGAAGCTTTCTTT. Its translation: CAISDRDSGLGTEAFF.